The text below deals with one T cell receptor beta chain. The sample comes from a study of blood T cell repertoires in COVID-19. Clones were read by immunoSEQ multiplex PCR, and TCRdb kept only the in-frame ones, dropping some. This sample has about 230,000 clones, with roughly 85% found just once. The CDR3 is 16 residues long. V shed 7 bases, J shed 6 bases, and the junction held 15 bases outside the gene matches. The germline V gene encodes CDR1 SQVTM and CDR2 ANQGSEA. The receptor comes from a young woman who had recovered from COVID-19. V gene TRBV29-1 combines with J gene TRBJ1-1; TRBD1 matches 12 bases. Sequenced: peripheral blood. The CDR3: CSAGAGTGGPFAEAFF. In nucleotides, the CDR3 is TGCAGCGCTGGGGCCGGGACAGGGGGCCCCTTCGCTGAAGCTTTCTTT.